This T cell receptor beta chain was identified during a study of cytomegalovirus exposure and HLA in healthy donors. Germline-derived CDR1 and CDR2 are SGHAT and FQNNGV. The CDR3 loop spans 13 amino acids. With 5 bases removed from V and 7 bases from J, the gap between germline ends came to 12 bases. PCR amplification relied on 60 Vbeta primers (plus 13 Jbeta primers). Libraries were prepared by immunoSEQ multiplex PCR; TCRdb keeps only in-frame clonotypes and omits some of them. Of some 140,000 clones listed, 79% were seen once; the top ten hold 6.5%. Remarks on this clone: What it binds is not known.

General study findings and limits: A later analysis linked a missense DCLRE1C variant to TCR beta V- and J-gene trimming. The study flagged around 150 TCR beta chains as cytomegalovirus-associated.

Source material: PBMCs. The J gene is TRBJ2-1, the V gene TRBV11-2, with a tentative D call TRBD2 (5 bases). This TCR derives from a man between 40 and 49 years old in good health and CMV-seropositive. CDR3 nucleotides: TGTGCCAGCAGCGCTAGCAACGAAAATGAGCAGTTCTTC. It specifies CASSASNENEQFF. Drawing the rest from reference TRBV11-2 and TRBJ2-1, the complete variable domain is EAGVAQSPRYKIIEKRQSVAFWCNPISGHATLYWYQQILGQGPKLLIQFQNNGVVDDSQLPKDRFSAERLKGVDSTLKIQPAKLEDSAVYLCASSASNENEQFFGPGTRLTVL.